The 29 T cell receptor beta chains listed next were all sequenced from one sample in a study of T cell changes during pregnancy in multiple sclerosis. The repertoire was sequenced with immunoSEQ multiplex PCR; TCRdb's copy has only in-frame clones and lacks some. Of about 37,000 clones listed, over 80% are singletons. The sample here was CD4+ T cells from peripheral blood mononuclear cells, taken in the third trimester of pregnancy. The receptors were sampled from a female donor in good health, enrolled as a control in a pregnancy study.

V gene TRBV19 combines with J gene TRBJ2-1; 9 nucleotides align to TRBD2. CDR1 is LNHDA and CDR2 is SQIVND in the germline V gene (reference sequence). The CDR3 loop spans 15 amino acids. With V trimmed by 6 bases and J by 7 bases, 10 bases remained unmatched. The DNA for the CDR3 is TGTGCCAGTAGCGGGGGGGCTAGCGGGGAAAATGAGCAGTTCTTC. It is translated as CASSGGASGENEQFF.

This chain uses TRBV11-2 with TRBJ2-1; perhaps TRBD2 as D (7 bases). This CDR3 region has 14 residues. Trimming left V 5 bases short and J 8 bases short, with 16 bases between. Germline V lookup: CDR1 SGHAT, CDR2 FQNNGV. CDR3 coding DNA: TGTGCCAGCAGCCGGACTAGAGGGGGGCATGAGCAGTTCTTC. Its protein is CASSRTRGGHEQFF. The variable domain in full, completed from reference TRBV11-2 and TRBJ2-1, reads EAGVAQSPRYKIIEKRQSVAFWCNPISGHATLYWYQQILGQGPKLLIQFQNNGVVDDSQLPKDRFSAERLKGVDSTLKIQPAKLEDSAVYLCASSRTRGGHEQFFGPGTRLTVL.

The chain couples TRBV29-1 to TRBJ2-3; D is perhaps TRBD2 (5 bases). The CDR3 runs 13 residues. Germline CDR1 is SQVTM and CDR2 is ANQGSEA. Trimming left V 7 bases short and J 0 bases short, with 11 bases between. CDR3: CSGRSFSTDTQYF. Here the CDR3 DNA reads TGCAGCGGGAGGTCTTTTAGCACAGATACGCAGTATTTT.

The rearrangement links TRBV6-6 to TRBJ2-5; the match to TRBD1 covers 9 bases. Germline V gene data show CDR1 as MNHNY and CDR2 as SVGAGI (reference sequence). The CDR3 runs 15 residues. V shed 8 bases, J shed 0 bases, and the junction held 7 bases outside the gene matches. CDR3 protein: CASGRDRVYQETQYF. The CDR3 DNA sequence: TGTGCCAGCGGAAGGGACAGGGTTTACCAAGAGACCCAGTACTTC.

The chain combines TRBV7-3 with TRBJ2-5; TRBD2 might be the D (6 bases). The ends were cut back, 4 bases at V and 5 bases at J, with 8 bases in the middle. Germline V gives CDR1 SGHTA, CDR2 FQGTGA. CDR3 size: 12 residues. The CDR3 region is CASSSSGETQYF. The CDR3 DNA sequence: TGTGCCAGCAGCTCGAGCGGGGAGACCCAGTACTTC. The complete variable domain, with remaining parts taken from reference TRBV7-3 and TRBJ2-5, reads GAGVSQTPSNKVTEKGKYVELRCDPISGHTALYWYRQSLGQGPEFLIYFQGTGAADDSGLPNDRFFAVRPEGSVSTLKIQRTERGDSAVYLCASSSSGETQYFGPGTRLLVL.

This clone showed up just once. The rearrangement uses TRBV7-3 and TRBJ2-5; 7 nucleotides agree with TRBD2. Germline CDR1 and CDR2: SGHTA and FQGTGA. This CDR3 has 15 residues. Trimming removed 4 bases from V and 5 bases from J; junction bases left unmatched: 10. Written as DNA, the CDR3 is TGTGCCAGCAGCTCGGGGGTGACTAGCTTGGAGACCCAGTACTTC. The encoded protein is CASSSGVTSLETQYF.

The chain carries TRBV5-5 and TRBJ2-3; D ambiguous. Trimming shortened V by 5 bases and J by 2 bases, and 15 bases separated the two germline ends. There are 15 residues in the CDR3. In germline, CDR1 is SGHKS, CDR2 YYEKEE (reference sequence). The CDR3 region has the DNA TGTGCCAGCAGGGAGCAACCGGCGGACACAGATACGCAGTATTTT. Translating it yields CASREQPADTDTQYF. The full variable domain, completed using reference TRBV5-5 and TRBJ2-3, is DAGVTQSPTHLIKTRGQQVTLRCSPISGHKSVSWYQQVLGQGPQFIFQYYEKEERGRGNFPDRFSARQFPNYSSELNVNALLLGDSALYLCASREQPADTDTQYFGPGTRLTVL.

The chain uses TRBV27 and TRBJ1-5; D unclear. Germline V gene sequence: CDR1 MNHEY, CDR2 SMNVEV (reference sequence). The V end was cut by 5 bases, the J end by 9 bases, with 14 bases between. There are 13 residues in the CDR3. The CDR3 protein is CASSRTEARPQHF. In nucleotides, the CDR3 is TGTGCCAGCAGTCGAACAGAAGCCCGGCCCCAGCATTTT.

This clone appeared once. The chain links TRBV18 to TRBJ1-1; D gene ambiguous. Germline assignment: CDR1 KGHSH and CDR2 LQKENI. The CDR3 runs to 15 residues. V shed 2 bases and J shed 0 bases, with 10 bases lying between them. CDR3 in amino acids: CASSPTEYMNTEAFF. CDR3 coding DNA: TGTGCCAGCTCACCAACAGAGTACATGAACACTGAAGCTTTCTTT.

This chain joins TRBV27 and TRBJ2-3; 7 positions match TRBD1. V dropped 4 bases and J dropped 2; count of bases not matched to a gene: 18. The CDR3 is made up of 19 amino acids. CDR1 is MNHEY, CDR2 SMNVEV, per germline (reference sequence). The CDR3 region has the DNA TGTGCCAGCAGTTGGAGCGGTCAAATAGGGGGCCCAGTCACAGATACGCAGTATTTT. This codes for CASSWSGQIGGPVTDTQYF.

The chain joins TRBV2 to TRBJ1-5, with 9 bases that match TRBD1. CDR1 and CDR2 from the germline V gene are SNHLY and FYNNEI. V was pared by 4 bases and J by 4 bases, with 5 bases of the junction left unmatched. This CDR3 region has 15 residues. CDR3 nucleotide sequence: TGTGCCAGCAGTGGCGGACAGGGGCCGAATCAGCCCCAGCATTTT. Protein product: CASSGGQGPNQPQHF.

This chain uses TRBV9 with TRBJ1-3; D unresolved. V was shortened by 2 bases and J by 0 bases, with 9 bases between the two germline ends. The germline V gene encodes CDR1 SGDLS and CDR2 YYNGEE. The CDR3 sequence is 15 residues long. This chain's CDR3 is CASSVGLFSGNTIYF. The CDR3 DNA is TGTGCCAGCAGCGTTGGACTGTTCTCTGGAAACACCATATATTTT.

The chain combines TRBV4-2 with TRBJ2-7; D might be TRBD2 (7 bases). The CDR3 contains 16 residues. Looked up from germline, CDR1 is LGHNA and CDR2 is YNFKEQ. V lost 4 bases, J lost 0 bases, and 16 bases lay in between. The CDR3, as DNA: TGTGCCAGCAGCCCGAGGGGGGGGGCCCCCTCCTACGAGCAGTACTTC. Translating it yields CASSPRGGAPSYEQYF.

This chain connects TRBV5-1 to TRBJ2-5; 9 bases are shared with TRBD2. V lost 0 bases, J lost 7 bases, and 10 bases stayed unmatched. This CDR3 contains 16 residues. Per the germline V gene, CDR1 is SGHRS and CDR2 is YFSETQ. This chain's CDR3 is CASSLVPSGGSGTQYF. The CDR3 nucleotides read TGCGCCAGCAGCTTGGTCCCCAGCGGGGGGTCAGGGACCCAGTACTTC.

The rearrangement uses TRBV5-4 and TRBJ2-2; TRBD1 agrees at 7 bases. Trimming cost V 4 bases and J 0 bases; bases outside gene matches: 3. The CDR3 spans 15 residues. Germline V gene sequence: CDR1 SGHNT, CDR2 YYREEE (reference sequence). The CDR3 DNA follows: TGTGCCAGCAGCGCCGGGACAGCGAACACCGGGGAGCTGTTTTTT. The encoded protein is CASSAGTANTGELFF.

This chain links TRBV30 with TRBJ1-1, with no clear D. The CDR3 runs 13 residues. Per the germline V gene, CDR1 is GTSNPN and CDR2 is SVGIG (reference sequence). The V and J ends lost 3 bases and 6 bases respectively, with 14 bases between them. Here the CDR3 DNA reads TGTGCCTGGAGCTCCGGGGAGAAGGCTGAAGCTTTCTTT. This encodes CAWSSGEKAEAFF.

The V call is TRBV11-2, the J call TRBJ1-2, with TRBD1 matching over 9 bases. The germline gives CDR1 SGHAT, CDR2 FQNNGV. The CDR3 is 16 amino acids. Trimming removed 2 bases from V and 2 bases from J; junction bases left unmatched: 6. The chain's CDR3 is CASSLRAGQGNYGYTF. The CDR3, as DNA: TGTGCCAGCAGCTTACGCGCGGGACAGGGAAACTATGGCTACACCTTC.

The chain couples TRBV30 to TRBJ2-6, with D possibly TRBD2 on 5 matching bases. The CDR3 runs 14 residues. V was trimmed by 5 bases and J by 1 base, leaving 9 bases between them. Germline lookup yields CDR1 GTSNPN and CDR2 SVGIG (reference sequence). The chain's CDR3 is CAWAIASGANVLTF. DNA for the CDR3: TGTGCCTGGGCTATAGCGTCTGGGGCCAACGTCCTGACTTTC.

The rearrangement joins TRBV27 to TRBJ1-1; no reliable D call. V dropped 3 bases and J dropped 5 bases, with 16 bases sitting between them. Germline-derived CDR1 and CDR2 are MNHEY and SMNVEV (reference sequence). The CDR3 sequence is 15 residues long. CDR3 sequence (DNA): TGTGCCAGCAGTTTGATTGGGCCCGGCGGGACTGAAGCTTTCTTT. It encodes CASSLIGPGGTEAFF.

The chain joins TRBV27 to TRBJ1-1; 7 nucleotides agree with TRBD1. The germline gives CDR1 MNHEY, CDR2 SMNVEV (reference sequence). This CDR3 has 15 residues. The V and J ends lost 4 bases and 0 bases, in that order; junction bases with no gene match: 5. The DNA for the CDR3 is TGTGCCAGCAGTTACCGGACAGGATTGAACACTGAAGCTTTCTTT. Translated: CASSYRTGLNTEAFF.

The chain recombines TRBV6-5 with TRBJ1-1, with 8 bases fitting TRBD1. V shed 6 bases, J shed 3 bases, and the junction held 9 bases outside the gene matches. The CDR3 runs 15 residues. Germline V gene data show CDR1 as MNHEY and CDR2 as SVGAGI. CDR3 sequence (DNA): TGTGCCAGCAGATTAAACGGACAGGGTGACACTGAAGCTTTCTTT. Protein product: CASRLNGQGDTEAFF.

The rearrangement uses TRBV10-3 and TRBJ2-1, with 11 bases fitting TRBD1. CDR3 length: 15 residues. CDR1 is ENHRY and CDR2 is SYGVKD in the germline V gene. Trimming at V came to 4 bases and at J to 8 bases, leaving 7 bases not matched to a gene. The CDR3 reads CAISGRTGGRDEQFF. The CDR3 DNA is TGTGCCATCAGTGGGCGGACAGGGGGCAGAGATGAGCAGTTCTTC.

There are a few counts of this clone. The rearrangement uses TRBV27 and TRBJ2-1, with TRBD2 identical over 7 bases. In germline, CDR1 is MNHEY, CDR2 SMNVEV (reference sequence). The CDR3 length is 11 residues. Trimming at V came to 8 bases and at J to 11 bases, leaving 6 bases not matched to a gene. CDR3 in DNA: TGTGCCAGCCATCAGCGGGGACAGCAGTTCTTC. Amino acids: CASHQRGQQFF.

This chain connects TRBV18 to TRBJ2-1; 11 positions match TRBD2. The V gene's germline CDR1 is KGHSH and CDR2 LQKENI. CDR3 length equals 14 residues. Trimming took 6 bases from V and 3 from J; bases not matched to a gene: 1. The CDR3 bases are TGTGCCAGCTCGGGGACTAGCGGCTACAATGAGCAGTTCTTC. Protein sequence: CASSGTSGYNEQFF.

The chain carries TRBV9 and TRBJ2-5, with 7 bases fitting TRBD2. The DNA matches TRBJ2-7 better at its end, which makes the J call doubtful. The CDR3 contains 14 residues. CDR1 SGDLS and CDR2 YYNGEE come from the germline V gene. The chain's CDR3 is CASSVGEGFYEQYF. CDR3 coding DNA: TGTGCCAGCAGCGTAGGGGAGGGGTTCTACGAGCAGTACTTC.

This clone was detected only once. V is TRBV5-1 and J is TRBJ1-1; unclear D gene. The CDR3 length is 17 residues. The V gene lost 1 base and the J gene lost 0 bases, with 16 bases spanning the gap. Germline values: CDR1 SGHRS, CDR2 YFSETQ. CDR3: CASSLSGRGNLNTEAFF. DNA for the CDR3: TGCGCCAGCAGCTTGTCTGGTCGGGGTAACTTGAACACTGAAGCTTTCTTT.

The V and J genes are TRBV29-1 and TRBJ2-7; D is unclear. The CDR3 consists of 13 residues. Trimming took 2 bases from V and 4 from J, leaving 12 bases between them. Germline-derived CDR1 and CDR2 are SQVTM and ANQGSEA. The CDR3 here is CSVETPGLYEQYF. DNA of the CDR3: TGCAGCGTTGAAACCCCCGGGTTGTACGAGCAGTACTTC.

This clone was observed a single time. The rearrangement joins TRBV6-1 to TRBJ1-1, with D uncertain. Looked up from germline, CDR1 is MNHNS and CDR2 is SASEGT. Trimming stripped 3 bases from V and 0 bases from J, with 11 bases between. This CDR3 has 15 residues. The CDR3: CASSDLQTMNTEAFF. CDR3 coding DNA: TGTGCCAGCAGTGATTTACAGACTATGAACACTGAAGCTTTCTTT.

The V call is TRBV28, the J call TRBJ2-3; weak D call: TRBD2 (6 bases). Germline CDR1 and CDR2: MDHEN and SYDVKM. The CDR3 contains 19 residues. The ends were cut back, 2 bases at V and 2 bases at J, with 23 bases in the middle. The CDR3 region has the DNA TGTGCCAGCAGTTTAACCCCGTTGAAAACTAGCAGAAACACAGATACGCAGTATTTT. Amino acids: CASSLTPLKTSRNTDTQYF.